This T cell receptor (beta chain) came from a study of PD-1 blockade in classical Hodgkin lymphoma (dated by TCRdb to about 2020). Study-wide context: Nivolumab dosing was 3 mg/kg intravenously every 2 weeks, continuing until either disease progression or unacceptable toxicity. The study used CyTOF and TCR beta sequencing to define a peripheral blood immune signature of response to PD-1 blockade in classical Hodgkin lymphoma. The investigation overall reported the following: Lower diversity was observed in patients in whom nivolumab was started less than 1 year after ASCT, and these patients were excluded from later analyses so that confounding by immune reconstitution would be avoided. Baseline TCR diversity was reported to be lower in newly diagnosed patients than in healthy donors and to be lower still in relapsed/refractory patients. CD4+ but not CD8+ TCR diversity rose significantly by C4D1 (p=0.0027 vs p=0.16), most apparent in complete responders (p=0.02). The study was restricted to a single clinical trial cohort, and the causes of repertoire differences, possibly disease activity or prior therapy, were left undefined. Among trial patients, those achieving complete response had baseline diversity similar to that of newly diagnosed patients, while diversity was significantly lower in partial responders and progressors.

Worth noting for this clone: The specificity of this receptor is unknown. No base-level quality is on record; no much larger clone is a single base apart.

The Qiagen DNeasy kit was used to extract genomic DNA from unsorted PBMCs and from the negatively selected CD4+ and CD8+ fractions. TCR beta CDR3 regions were amplified by immunoSEQ multiplex PCR using primers annealing to V and J segments. A synthetic immune receptor repertoire was used to minimize amplification bias, and remaining bias was computationally removed after sequencing. Per the original workflow: Repertoire diversity was quantified as the Shannon entropy index using custom Python scripts. The unsorted, CD4+ and CD8+ repertoires were each analyzed separately, with the exception of combined analyses, where CD4+ and CD8+ sequences were merged in silico. A clone counted as expanded when the clone's frequency after treatment rose at least 2-fold relative to C1D1, and clones undetected at baseline were given a pseudocount of 0.5. Singleton clones were defined as clones with 0 or 1 copy at C1D1, and non-singleton clones were defined as clones with 2 or more copies. Clones expanded in unsorted samples were assigned a CD4+, CD8+ or unknown annotation through matching of protein sequences in sorted samples from the same patient. Wilcoxon tests on paired samples were used to test diversity changes from C1D1 to C4D1. Entries here come from immuneACCESS through TCRdb and include only in-frame sequences with V and J called. Some clones fail to appear in such tables; in the studies checked, an unresolved V gene covers under half of the shortfall, and the cause of the remainder is unknown. Clone size and V and J calls were adopted from that table, with D and trimming inferred from the DNA. The sample profile shows 11,000 to 15,000 clones; 83% of them were found once. The ten largest clonotypes hold 22% of the sample.

The meaning of the sample's time point label: cycle 1 day 1 (C1D1), immediately before nivolumab initiation. Every trial patient had relapsed after autologous stem cell transplantation, and cohorts A, B and C differed in prior brentuximab vedotin exposure. The trial cohort comprised 56 patients with relapsed/refractory classical Hodgkin lymphoma whose best overall responses were complete response, partial response or progressive disease. In the multi-cohort phase II CheckMate 205 trial, trial patients received single-agent nivolumab. An independent review committee assessed best overall response using the 2007 International Working Group response criteria. Trial PBMCs were collected just before the start of nivolumab (C1D1) and during therapy at cycle 2 day 1 and cycle 4 day 1. After peripheral blood was drawn into 8 mL Vacutainer Cell Preparation Tubes, PBMCs were isolated by centrifugation and then cryopreserved.

This TCR derives from a human donor with classical Hodgkin lymphoma. The source material was peripheral blood mononuclear cells (PBMCs), sampled at baseline.

The CDR3 region reads CASSPPGQGFYEQYF. The DNA sequence reads TGTGCCAGTAGCCCCCCGGGACAGGGCTTCTACGAGCAGTACTTC. The sequence links TRBV19 to TRBJ2-7, with 9 bases in between that match TRBD1. According to the germline V gene (reference sequence), CDR1 reads LNHDA and CDR2 reads SQIVND. V ends up 6 bases short and J 3 bases short, with an unmatched junction base count of 9. The CDR3 runs 15 amino acids, cysteine and phenylalanine included. Left in the record is the CDR3 DNA by itself, 45 bases read in frame from the first base.